A selection of T cell receptor beta chains follows, all from one sample in a study of early T cells in non-severe SARS-CoV-2 infection. TCRdb reprocessed the 5' RACE reads via MiXCR and lists one record per CDR3 protein. Of about 76,000 distinct CDR3 sequences detected, about 14% appear once; the ten largest clones hold about 12%. The sequenced sample consisted of whole blood. These receptors all come from an adult who was a healthcare worker with PCR-confirmed SARS-CoV-2 infection or an uninfected control (not recorded which). CDR3s include the opening cysteine and the closing phenylalanine or tryptophan. D genes are given only for firm matches. Expanded clones get a size class; other rows say once, few or many, or leave the size out.

v_call,j_call,clone_size,d_call,cdr3_aa,cdr3_nt
TRBV18,TRBJ2-7,few,NA,CASSPPGYEQYF,TGTGCCAGCTCACCACCGGGTTACGAGCAGTACTTC
TRBV6-4,TRBJ2-4,NA,NA,CASSDISYPDIQYF,TGTGCCAGCAGTGACATCTCGTACCCGGACATTCAGTACTTC
TRBV5-5,TRBJ2-7,few,NA,CASRVTLASSYEQYF,TGTGCCAGCAGAGTTACCCTGGCAAGCTCCTACGAGCAGTACTTC
TRBV7-9,TRBJ2-2,once,NA,CASSSYRTGHSSRPWELFF,TGTGCCAGCAGCTCTTACCGTACGGGACACTCCTCTAGACCCTGGGAGCTGTTTTTT
TRBV5-1,TRBJ1-1,once,NA,CASSSNSGTHTEAFF,TGCGCCAGCAGCTCCAATTCCGGGACGCACACTGAAGCTTTCTTT
TRBV19,TRBJ2-5,NA,TRBD1,CASSIRDRAIETQYF,TGTGCCAGTAGTATTCGGGACAGGGCTATAGAGACCCAGTACTTC
TRBV6-2/TRBV6-3,TRBJ2-1,NA,NA,CASRQRPSLDEQFF,TGTGCCAGCCGACAACGGCCAAGTTTGGATGAGCAGTTCTTC
TRBV12-3/TRBV12-4,TRBJ2-2,few,NA,CANSEANTGELFF,TGTGCCAACTCGGAAGCGAACACCGGGGAGCTGTTTTTT
TRBV28,TRBJ2-1,many,TRBD1,CASSFSRTGVVF,TGTGCCAGCAGTTTCTCGAGGACAGGGGTGGTCTTC
TRBV4-3,TRBJ2-1,few,NA,CASSQDSSGGYNEQFF,TGCGCCAGCAGCCAAGACTCAAGCGGAGGCTACAATGAGCAGTTCTTC
TRBV4-3,TRBJ2-7,NA,NA,CASSQAGVGEQYF,TGCGCCAGCAGCCAAGCGGGAGTCGGGGAGCAGTACTTC
TRBV7-9,TRBJ2-1,few,NA,CATQGEQFF,TGTGCCACCCAGGGTGAGCAGTTCTTC
TRBV10-3,TRBJ2-7,NA,NA,CAISEGGDPAYEQYF,TGTGCCATCAGTGAAGGCGGAGACCCTGCCTACGAGCAGTACTTC
TRBV21-1,TRBJ2-1,few,NA,CASSKRGQATVSEQFF,TGTGCCAGCAGCAAACGGGGACAGGCCACGGTGAGTGAGCAGTTCTTC
TRBV11-1,TRBJ1-4,NA,NA,CASSSRGEVNEKLFF,TGTGCCAGCAGCTCAAGGGGAGAGGTTAATGAAAAACTGTTTTTT
TRBV10-2,TRBJ1-5,NA,NA,CASSVGQINQPQHF,TGCGCCAGCAGTGTGGGACAAATCAATCAGCCCCAGCATTTT
TRBV28,TRBJ1-6,many,NA,CASSRDQGPLHF,TGTGCCAGCAGCCGGGACCAAGGGCCCCTCCACTTT
TRBV3-1,TRBJ1-3,once,NA,CASSQVGRERNTIYF,TGTGCCAGCAGCCAAGTTGGGAGGGAAAGAAACACCATATATTTT
TRBV28,TRBJ2-7,NA,TRBD1,CASRTDRDYEQYF,TGTGCCAGCAGAACCGACAGGGACTACGAGCAGTACTTC
TRBV3-1,TRBJ1-1,few,NA,CASSQELGSGTEAFF,TGTGCCAGCAGCCAAGAACTGGGATCGGGAACTGAAGCTTTCTTT
TRBV29-1,TRBJ2-5,many,NA,CSVMRGAQETQYF,TGCAGCGTTATGAGGGGGGCTCAAGAGACCCAGTACTTC
TRBV3-1,TRBJ2-5,NA,NA,CASSRITAQETQYF,TGTGCCAGCAGCCGCATAACTGCTCAAGAGACCCAGTACTTC
TRBV7-9,TRBJ2-1,NA,TRBD1,CASSLEGANEQFF,TGTGCCAGCAGCTTAGAGGGGGCCAATGAGCAGTTCTTC
TRBV30,TRBJ2-1,NA,NA,CAWNPGGFSYNEQFF,TGTGCCTGGAACCCGGGGGGCTTTTCCTACAATGAGCAGTTCTTC
TRBV4-2,TRBJ2-7,many,TRBD1,CASRERTTGASYEQYF,TGTGCCAGCAGGGAAAGGACGACAGGGGCCTCCTACGAGCAGTACTTC
TRBV7-9,TRBJ1-5,few,NA,CASSLETASNQPQHF,TGTGCCAGCAGCTTAGAGACGGCTAGCAATCAGCCCCAGCATTTT
TRBV5-1,TRBJ1-6,NA,NA,CASSLDSQSLSSYNSPLHF,TGCGCCAGCAGCTTGGATTCTCAGAGCCTCAGCTCCTATAATTCACCCCTCCACTTT
TRBV5-1,TRBJ1-2,few,NA,CASRLGGSVNYGYTF,TGCGCCAGCAGGCTCGGGGGCTCCGTAAACTATGGCTACACCTTC
TRBV3-1,TRBJ2-7,few,TRBD1,CASSQGTGGIYEQYF,TGTGCCAGCAGCCAAGGGACAGGGGGGATCTACGAGCAGTACTTC
TRBV5-6,TRBJ2-4,few,NA,CASSPSVVKGNIQYF,TGTGCCAGCAGCCCCAGCGTCGTGAAGGGAAACATTCAGTACTTC
TRBV5-1,TRBJ1-2,few,NA,CASSLTGDYGYTF,TGCGCCAGCAGCTTGACAGGAGACTATGGCTACACCTTC
TRBV5-1,TRBJ1-3,few,NA,CARRSTIYF,TGCGCCAGACGAAGCACCATATATTTT
TRBV7-2,TRBJ2-7,few,NA,CASSVAGASFEQYF,TGTGCCAGCAGCGTCGCAGGGGCGAGCTTTGAGCAGTACTTC
TRBV5-5,TRBJ2-1,NA,NA,CASSLQVNSNEQFF,TGTGCCAGCAGCCTGCAGGTGAACAGCAATGAGCAGTTCTTC
TRBV12-3/TRBV12-4,TRBJ2-1,NA,NA,CASVTGNNPYEQFF,TGTGCCAGTGTGACAGGAAATAATCCCTATGAGCAGTTCTTC
TRBV9,TRBJ2-2,few,NA,CASSLAWGGTGELFF,TGTGCCAGCAGCTTGGCCTGGGGAGGAACCGGGGAGCTGTTTTTT
TRBV5-8,TRBJ2-7,few,NA,CASSLDRSPEDEQYF,TGTGCCAGCAGCTTGGATAGGTCCCCCGAGGACGAGCAGTACTTC
TRBV24-1,TRBJ2-5,few,NA,CATSDLSVGTQYF,TGTGCCACCAGTGATTTGTCTGTCGGGACCCAGTACTTC
TRBV18,TRBJ2-7,few,NA,CASSPMAVSYEQYF,TGTGCCAGCTCACCCATGGCAGTTTCCTACGAGCAGTACTTC
TRBV5-1,TRBJ1-1,many,NA,CASSLAGWGDAYPEAFF,TGCGCCAGCAGCTTGGCGGGCTGGGGAGATGCGTACCCTGAAGCTTTCTTT
TRBV29-1,TRBJ2-3,NA,NA,CSVEGHQSTDTQYF,TGCAGCGTTGAGGGACACCAGAGCACAGATACGCAGTATTTT
TRBV5-1,TRBJ2-1,few,NA,CASSLTDGEQFF,TGCGCCAGCAGCTTGACGGACGGTGAGCAGTTCTTC
TRBV7-9,TRBJ1-4,NA,NA,CASSRGPGEKLFF,TGTGCCAGCAGCCGAGGACCTGGGGAAAAACTGTTTTTT
TRBV7-2,TRBJ2-1,NA,NA,CASSPWGAEADEQFF,TGTGCCAGCAGCCCCTGGGGAGCGGAGGCGGATGAGCAGTTCTTC
TRBV9,TRBJ2-7,NA,NA,CASSVPPLGGEQYF,TGTGCCAGCAGCGTACCCCCACTAGGGGGGGAGCAGTACTTC
TRBV11-3,TRBJ2-2,NA,TRBD2,CASSWKVGLAIPELFF,TGTGCCAGCAGCTGGAAAGTGGGACTAGCAATTCCGGAGCTGTTTTTT